This TCR beta chain came from a study of regulatory T cells in long-lasting Graves disease (dated by TCRdb to the early 2020s). Some background on the complete study: Newly diagnosed Graves' disease patients had taken antithyroid drugs for less than 3 months. This study used TCR sequencing and RNA sequencing of peripheral blood to compare persistent Graves' disease patients against newly diagnosed Graves' disease patients. The study was conducted in China and was registered as a clinical trial. TCR sequencing covered some 13 persistent and approximately 20 newly diagnosed Graves' disease patients, some 33 samples in total.

Paper-wide results and their limitations: The authors acknowledged the small sample size as a limitation that may reduce accuracy. The study examined only peripheral blood because the primary lesion, thyroid tissue, could not be accessed. Patients with persistent disease shared more public clonotypes (roughly 2,900) than newly diagnosed patients did (more than 900). Compared with newly diagnosed patients, persistent Graves' disease patients had lower TCR Shannon entropy and fewer highly expanded clones, which suggests clonal expansion. Only the TCR beta chain was sequenced and analyzed.

The receptor library was made with multiplex PCR. Data came from an Illumina HiSeq 4000. CDR3 regions were amplified by Arm-PCR with iRepertoire HTBI primers to construct TCR beta libraries. PCR products were gel purified before sequencing. From the authors' description of their analysis: Gene usage analysis of CDR3 amino acid clonotypes relied on the roughly 67 TRBV and 13 to 15 TRBJ segments identified across samples. COPE and FqMerger were used to merge filtered high-quality paired reads into contigs. BLAST was used to align contigs to IMGT TRBV, TRBD and TRBJ reference genes, and CDR3 was defined according to IMGT. Highly expanded clones were defined as clonotypes with a frequency above 0.1%. Shannon entropy served as the measure of repertoire diversity, while the Gini coefficient captured V-J evenness. Public clonotypes were defined as clonotypes shared by more than one individual. Using fastp trimming at Q25 and MiXCR clonotype assembly, TCRdb reanalyzed the public sequencing data and kept in-frame beta chains. Records with the same CDR3 protein are collapsed into one entry carrying the most frequent genes and DNA. V and J calls and clone size were set by TCRdb, not the authors. This sample holds a few hundred thousand distinct CDR3 sequences; 10% to 15% were observed only once. The biggest ten clones account for 18% of the sample.

Ten or more counts support this clonotype. The antigen it binds to is not known. No clone much larger than this one lies a single base away; base qualities are absent. This sample's time point label indicates: newly diagnosed GD, antithyroid drugs for less than 3 months. For both TCR sequencing and RNA sequencing, RNA was extracted from PBMCs in TRIzol. The diagnosis of Graves' disease was made according to American Thyroid Association guidelines. The patients came from an endocrinology department in Xi'an, China. From each patient, nine milliliters of peripheral blood was collected into an EDTA anticoagulant tube. Ficoll Paque Plus density gradient separation was used to isolate PBMCs, and no further T cell sorting was done. An Agilent 2100 Bioanalyzer and agarose gel were used to assess RNA quality, and a NanoDrop 2000 was used to measure RNA concentration. These data were likewise used in another study, on T cells in Graves' hyperthyroidism and ophthalmopathy. That second report states: Stable Graves' hyperthyroidism was defined as no progression to ophthalmopathy during 18 months of follow-up. Hyperthyroidism patients were aged 18 to 65 years and newly diagnosed, with disease duration of less than 2 months. Exclusion was applied to patients with uncontrolled infections, other autoimmune diseases, pregnancy or lactation. Diagnoses were based on clinical symptoms, serum thyroxine and TRAb, thyroid ultrasound and orbital computed tomography. The first round of RT-PCR for the TCR CDR3 was performed with the HTBI primer set and the Qiagen OneStep RT-PCR kit. Most expanded thyroid clonotypes (frequency above 0.001) were also found in blood, which suggests that blood repertoires may mirror thyroid immune responses. A 13 V-J signature model separated ophthalmopathy from stable hyperthyroidism, with roughly 88% sensitivity and about 81% specificity in cross-validation and 80%/75% in testing. In validation, the model predicted progression to ophthalmopathy a median of roughly 6.5 months before onset, with about 70% sensitivity and roughly 77% specificity. To identify TCR V-J signatures that set the groups apart, the researchers used a discovery cohort of about a hundred patients, made up of around 42 with Graves' ophthalmopathy and approximately 57 with stable Graves' hyperthyroidism. An independent validation cohort of under 20 hyperthyroidism patients and approximately 15 patients who later progressed to ophthalmopathy tested prospective prediction of ophthalmopathy. The roughly 91 discovery patients were randomly divided into training and test sets at a 7:3 ratio. In addition, the study compared T-cell repertoires in thyroid tissue and in blood from about six Graves' hyperthyroidism patients. Once sampling was done, hyperthyroidism patients were given methimazole at a starting dose of 30 mg daily, whereas ophthalmopathy patients were given high-dose intravenous methylprednisolone. Libraries were constructed in a second round of multiplex PCR, after which size selection and purification were carried out. The libraries were sequenced on an Illumina HiSeq2000 using paired-end 100 bp reads. Raw data were processed with SOAPnuke, discarding reads with adapters, uncalled bases, mean Phred below 15, or no exact constant-primer or identifier match. COPE v1.2.5 was used to merge the high-quality paired reads, and each unique nucleotide sequence was defined as a clonotype. MiTCR v1.1 was used to align clonotypes to the IMGT TRBV, TRBD and TRBJ reference segments. Only V-J combinations with frequency above 0.0001, covering about 99% of repertoires, were analysed. The TCS score was defined as F50 (clonal expansion) divided by E x V (chaos), with BLOSUM62-based TCRdist calculated between CDR3 peptides within each V-J. Welch's t-statistics and random forest reduced fewer than 600 V-J features to 10 to 15, which were used in a naive Bayes classifier (R e1071). No statistical method was used to fix the sample size in advance, and group allocation was not hidden from the investigators. The paper describes TCR Vbeta CDR3 sequencing of about 140 peripheral blood samples, made up of roughly 45 ophthalmopathy patients, roughly 72 hyperthyroidism patients and around 17 progressor patients.

The specimen was peripheral blood mononuclear cells (PBMCs), collected at new diagnosis, from a patient treated with antithyroid drugs. The TCR sequence derives from a woman younger than 30 with Graves disease. Donor details come from another sample of the same person, matched by shared clones.

In nucleotides, the sequence is TGTGCCAGCAGCCAGGACAGCTATAATGAAAAACTGTTTTTT. This translates into CASSQDSYNEKLFF. The chain is encoded by TRBV5-5 joined to TRBJ1-4; TRBD1 could be the D gene, as 6 bases match. CDR1 SGHKS and CDR2 YYEKEE were looked up in the germline V gene (reference sequence). Including cysteine and phenylalanine, the CDR3 has 14 amino acids. Kept here is only the CDR3 DNA, which spans 42 bases and is read in frame from base 1. Trimming costs V 4 bases and J 4 bases, and their ends lie 11 bases apart.